This T cell receptor (beta chain) is drawn from a study of T cells after yellow fever vaccination. The wider study: Where fractions had low cell numbers, libraries were prepared from them with the SMART-Seq v4 Ultra Low Input RNA kit. Findings of the study overall: Post-booster reappearance was seen for most primary-vaccination clones (around 96% CD4, roughly 91% CD8). Although the secondary response was weaker, it peaked faster, at day 5 versus 15.

Regarding this clonotype: Its antigen remains unidentified.

They built TCR cDNA with 5'RACE template switching, a step that put in a universal primer site and UMIs. TCRdb recomputed calls from the 5' RACE reads with MiXCR, one row per CDR3 protein. This table has more than 95,000 distinct CDR3 sequences, roughly 15% appearing once. The germline V and J ends were trimmed by 4 bases and 9 bases, with 12 bases remaining between them. The CDR3 is 12 residues long. CDR1 and CDR2 (germline): SGHNT, YYREEE (reference sequence). V usage is TRBV5-4 and J usage is TRBJ2-3; D gene uncertain. Source: CD8+ T cells sorted from PBMCs, taken 5 days after the yellow fever booster vaccination. The TCR originated in a man aged 18 to 30 who received the YFV17D yellow fever vaccine. The CDR3 nucleotides are TGTGCCAGCAGCATTGGCCAGGCCACGCAGTATTTT. This translates into CASSIGQATQYF.